A single sample is the source of the 23 T cell receptor beta chains below, sequenced in a study of ipilimumab plus nivolumab after autologous stem cell transplantation. The protocol was immunoSEQ multiplex PCR, while the TCRdb copy is restricted to in-frame clones and leaves out a portion. The repertoire consists of 9,500 to 15,000 clones, with more than 60% occurring once and the leading ten covering 11%. This material consisted of PBMCs, taken in a trial of ipilimumab plus nivolumab as post-transplant consolidation. The receptor set was obtained from a male donor with multiple myeloma.

Only one count was recorded for this clone. The rearrangement joins TRBV19 to TRBJ2-7; 11 positions match TRBD1. This CDR3 contains 16 residues. In germline, CDR1 is LNHDA, CDR2 SQIVND (reference sequence). Trimming removed 4 bases from V and 1 base from J; junction bases left unmatched: 6. The CDR3 nucleotides read TGTGCCAGTAGTAGCGCCGGGACAGGGGGTTCCTACGAGCAGTACTTC. This encodes CASSSAGTGGSYEQYF. Together with reference TRBV19 and TRBJ2-7, the CDR3 gives the full variable domain: DGGITQSPKYLFRKEGQNVTLSCEQNLNHDAMYWYRQDPGQGLRLIYYSQIVNDFQKGDIAEGYSVSREKKESFPLTVTSAQKNPTAFYLCASSSAGTGGSYEQYFGPGTRLTVT.

The rearrangement uses TRBV10-3 and TRBJ2-3; no clear D. The CDR3 sequence is 13 residues long. The V gene lost 8 bases and the J gene lost 3 bases, with 12 bases spanning the gap. Germline CDR1 and CDR2: ENHRY and SYGVKD. The CDR3 DNA reads TGTGCCATCGCCCCCTCTGCAACAGATACGCAGTATTTT. Its translation: CAIAPSATDTQYF.

The CDR3 sequence: CASSGYMNTEAFF. CDR3 bases: TGTGCCAGTTCGGGTTACATGAACACTGAAGCTTTCTTT. V is TRBV19 and J is TRBJ1-1; unclear D gene. The CDR3 consists of 13 residues. V shed 8 bases and J shed 0 bases, with 10 bases lying between them. CDR1 LNHDA and CDR2 SQIVND come from the germline V gene (reference sequence). Full variable domain (missing parts from reference TRBV19 and TRBJ1-1): DGGITQSPKYLFRKEGQNVTLSCEQNLNHDAMYWYRQDPGQGLRLIYYSQIVNDFQKGDIAEGYSVSREKKESFPLTVTSAQKNPTAFYLCASSGYMNTEAFFGQGTRLTVV.

The table lists this clone with a count of one. CDR3: CASSGTSTTDTQYF. In nucleotides, the CDR3 is TGCGCCAGCAGCGGCACATCAACTACAGATACGCAGTATTTT. The rearrangement joins TRBV5-1 to TRBJ2-3; no firm D call. Trimming took 4 bases from V and 3 from J, leaving 12 bases between them. This CDR3 spans 14 amino acids. CDR1 SGHRS and CDR2 YFSETQ come from the germline V gene.

This sequence joins TRBV7-2 and TRBJ2-1; either TRBD1 or TRBD2 may supply D (5 bases each). Trimming removed 1 base at V and 3 bases at J, with 7 bases between. CDR1 is SGHTA and CDR2 is FQGNSA in the germline V gene. CDR3 length equals 14 residues. The CDR3: CASSLDGGYNEQFF. CDR3 sequence (DNA): TGTGCCAGCAGCTTAGATGGGGGCTACAATGAGCAGTTCTTC.

By proportion, this clone is medium-sized. The V and J genes are TRBV19 and TRBJ1-1; no definite D call. Germline V CDR1 and CDR2: LNHDA, SQIVND (reference sequence). The CDR3 is made up of 13 amino acids. V gave up 3 bases and J gave up 1 base, with 6 bases separating them. In DNA, the CDR3 is TGTGCCAGTAGTATTGGGAGGAACACTGAAGCTTTCTTT. Amino acids: CASSIGRNTEAFF.

The rearrangement uses TRBV7-9 and TRBJ2-5, with D tentatively TRBD1 (5 bases). The CDR3 extends over 12 amino acids. Trimming took off 5 bases at V and 7 bases at J, with 11 bases between the two ends. The germline gives CDR1 SEHNR, CDR2 FQNEAQ (reference sequence). DNA of the CDR3: TGTGCCAGCAGCGGCGATCAGGGGACCCAGTACTTC. This codes for CASSGDQGTQYF.

This chain links TRBV4-2 with TRBJ2-3; perhaps D is TRBD1 or TRBD2 (6 bases each). Trimming removed 1 base from V and 2 bases from J, with 16 bases in between. The CDR3 is made up of 17 amino acids. Germline V gene lookup returns CDR1 LGHNA and CDR2 YNFKEQ. The chain's CDR3 is CASSQVFWGANTDTQYF. In nucleotides, the CDR3 is TGTGCCAGCAGCCAAGTCTTTTGGGGGGCCAACACAGATACGCAGTATTTT.

The chain is built from TRBV9 and TRBJ2-5; 10 nucleotides align to TRBD1. V dropped 4 bases and J dropped 3; count of bases not matched to a gene: 3. The CDR3 is 14 amino acids. Germline lookup yields CDR1 SGDLS and CDR2 YYNGEE. In DNA form, the CDR3 reads TGTGCCAGCAGCCTCGGGACAGGGGAAGAGACCCAGTACTTC. Its protein product is CASSLGTGEETQYF.

A word on this clone: One junction end does not reproduce the germline sequence, and a read error may be involved. The genes are TRBV7-2 and TRBJ2-3; D is unclear. Germline V lookup: CDR1 SGHTA, CDR2 FQGNSA. The CDR3 is 11 amino acids. The CDR3 here is CASSLPPAVHF. CDR3 DNA sequence: TGTGCCAGCAGCTTACCCCCAGCAGTGCATTTT. The whole variable domain, remainder taken from reference TRBV7-2 and TRBJ2-3, is GAGVSQSPSNKVTEKGKDVELRCDPISGHTALYWYRQSLGQGLEFLIYFQGNSAPDKSGLPSDRFSAERTGGSVSTLTIQRTQQEDSAVYLCASSLPPAVHFGPGTRLTVL.

This rearrangement joins TRBV10-3 to TRBJ1-4; D is perhaps TRBD1 (6 bases). With 10 bases removed from V and 0 bases from J, the gap between germline ends came to 15 bases. The CDR3 contains 15 residues. Germline V lookup: CDR1 ENHRY, CDR2 SYGVKD. CDR3 protein: CATAGGATTNEKLFF. The CDR3 DNA sequence: TGTGCCACCGCGGGGGGCGCAACAACTAATGAAAAACTGTTTTTT.

The chain is built from TRBV28 and TRBJ2-1, with TRBD1 matching 8 bases. After removal of 1 base from V and 3 bases from J, the junction contained 2 bases not matched to a gene. The germline V gene has CDR1 MDHEN and CDR2 SYDVKM. The CDR3 contains 15 residues. CDR3 protein: CASSLSGTGYNEQFF. Written as DNA, the CDR3 is TGTGCCAGCAGTTTATCCGGGACAGGCTACAATGAGCAGTTCTTC. Looking up the rest from reference TRBV28 and TRBJ2-1 gives the full variable domain: DVKVTQSSRYLVKRTGEKVFLECVQDMDHENMFWYRQDPGLGLRLIYFSYDVKMKEKGDIPEGYSVSREKKERFSLILESASTNQTSMYLCASSLSGTGYNEQFFGPGTRLTVL.

This clone was seen a handful of times. V is TRBV7-5 and J is TRBJ1-1. TRBV7-5 is a pseudogene. This CDR3 contains 12 residues. The CDR3 nucleotides are TGTGCCAGCCAAGGGCTGGGGGCTGAAGCTTTCTTT. Its translation: CASQGLGAEAFF.

This rearrangement joins TRBV6-1 to TRBJ2-5; D is perhaps TRBD1 (5 bases). V was trimmed by 4 bases and J by 4 bases, leaving 10 bases between them. Germline CDR1 is MNHNS and CDR2 is SASEGT. The CDR3 has 13 amino acids. CDR3 DNA: TGTGCCAGCAGTGGTGGCCAGGGAGAGACCCAGTACTTC. This codes for CASSGGQGETQYF.

In nucleotides, the CDR3 is TGTGCCAGTAGTATAGGTCGCAGCAGCTCCTACGAGCAGTACTTC. Its protein is CASSIGRSSSYEQYF. This chain links TRBV19 with TRBJ2-7; D unclear. The ends were cut back, 1 base at V and 0 bases at J, with 10 bases in the middle. The length of the CDR3 is 15 residues. CDR1 is LNHDA and CDR2 is SQIVND in the germline V gene (reference sequence).

The V gene is TRBV5-1, the J gene TRBJ1-1; D is possibly TRBD1 (5 bases). V lost 2 bases and J lost 10, with 15 bases in between. This CDR3 region has 13 residues. Germline CDR1 reads SGHRS; CDR2 reads YFSETQ. CDR3 sequence (DNA): TGCGCCAGCAGCTTTGGGCAGGGCTTAGCAGCTTTCTTT. Amino acids: CASSFGQGLAAFF.

The CDR3 sequence is CASSGTLRTGELFF. CDR3 in DNA: TGTGCCAGCAGCGGGACTCTACGCACCGGGGAGCTGTTTTTT. The rearrangement joins TRBV28 to TRBJ2-2; D possibly corresponds to TRBD2 (6 bases). Looked up from germline, CDR1 is MDHEN and CDR2 is SYDVKM. This CDR3 spans 14 amino acids. The germline V and J ends were trimmed by 6 bases and 4 bases, with 12 bases remaining between them.

The rearrangement uses TRBV11-2 and TRBJ2-7, with a possible D match to TRBD2 (5 bases). Germline lookup yields CDR1 SGHAT and CDR2 FQNNGV. V was trimmed by 7 bases and J by 1 base, leaving 17 bases between them. CDR3 length equals 15 residues. CDR3 amino acids: CASTPLGLASYEQYF. The DNA of the CDR3 is TGTGCCAGCACACCCCTCGGGCTAGCTTCCTACGAGCAGTACTTC.

This sequence joins TRBV30 and TRBJ1-5; D is perhaps TRBD1 (5 bases). Trimming pared 0 bases from V and 10 bases from J, leaving 13 bases between. Germline values: CDR1 GTSNPN, CDR2 SVGIG (reference sequence). This CDR3 region has 13 residues. As DNA, the CDR3 is TGTGCCTGGAGTGTAGGGGCAGGAGGTCCCCAGCATTTT. Translating it yields CAWSVGAGGPQHF.

V usage is TRBV14 and J usage is TRBJ2-4; D is possibly TRBD2 (6 bases). CDR3 length equals 16 residues. Trimming stripped 6 bases from V and 6 bases from J, with 21 bases between. Germline values: CDR1 SGHDN, CDR2 FVKESK. This chain's CDR3 is CASSKQTPGGGNIQYF. CDR3 nucleotide sequence: TGTGCCAGCAGTAAACAGACACCCGGGGGAGGAAACATTCAGTACTTC.

The sample holds a few counts of this clone. J is TRBJ2-5 and V is TRBV28; possibly TRBD2 for D (6 bases). The germline V gene encodes CDR1 MDHEN and CDR2 SYDVKM. Trimming shortened V by 2 bases and J by 4 bases, and 11 bases separated the two germline ends. The CDR3 runs to 14 residues. The DNA for the CDR3 is TGTGCCAGCAGTTTACCACCAGCGGGAGAGACCCAGTACTTC. Translating gives CASSLPPAGETQYF.

This clone has just a few counts. CDR3 coding DNA: TGTGCCAGCAGCGCCAGTGGGGGGCCCCAAGAGACCCAGTACTTC. Amino acid sequence: CASSASGGPQETQYF. The V call is TRBV7-2, the J call TRBJ2-5; D possibly uses TRBD1 or TRBD2 (6 bases each). V gave up 5 bases and J gave up 1 base, with 14 bases separating them. The CDR3 spans 15 residues. Germline V gene lookup returns CDR1 SGHTA and CDR2 FQGNSA.

The CDR3 DNA reads as TGTGCCAGCAGCCAAAGGCAGGGGGGAGCCAGCACAGATACGCAGTATTTT. Translated: CASSQRQGGASTDTQYF. The chain joins TRBV4-2 to TRBJ2-3, with D maybe TRBD1 (7 bases). V lost 2 bases, J lost 0 bases, and 15 bases lay in between. Germline assignment: CDR1 LGHNA and CDR2 YNFKEQ. The CDR3 length is 17 residues.